This T cell receptor (beta chain) was recorded in a study of blood T cell repertoires in COVID-19. Turning to the study itself: Samples representing acute and convalescent COVID-19 were sourced from the United States, Italy and Spain. The analysed material was cDNA or gDNA that came from T cells, B-cell-depleted T cells, or PBMCs.

Per the original methods: Counts of nucleated cells, estimated from reference gene primer amplification, were obtained. Sequenced by immunoSEQ multiplex PCR; TCRdb stores in-frame clones only, minus some. V, J and clone size are taken as reported in that table, and D and trimming were inferred from the DNA itself. The sample yields over 120,000 clones, roughly 82% seen once. Germline V gives CDR1 LGHNA, CDR2 YNFKEQ. The CDR3 spans 14 residues. Losses at the gene ends were 6 bases for V and 7 bases for J; bases not matched to a gene: 5. The chain links TRBV4-2 to TRBJ1-4; TRBD1 agrees at 10 bases. The receptor was derived from a human donor in a cohort sampled during active COVID-19. The sequenced sample consisted of peripheral blood. CDR3 loop: CASRRQGAFEKLFF. CDR3 nucleotide sequence: TGTGCCAGCAGACGACAGGGGGCATTTGAAAAACTGTTTTTT.